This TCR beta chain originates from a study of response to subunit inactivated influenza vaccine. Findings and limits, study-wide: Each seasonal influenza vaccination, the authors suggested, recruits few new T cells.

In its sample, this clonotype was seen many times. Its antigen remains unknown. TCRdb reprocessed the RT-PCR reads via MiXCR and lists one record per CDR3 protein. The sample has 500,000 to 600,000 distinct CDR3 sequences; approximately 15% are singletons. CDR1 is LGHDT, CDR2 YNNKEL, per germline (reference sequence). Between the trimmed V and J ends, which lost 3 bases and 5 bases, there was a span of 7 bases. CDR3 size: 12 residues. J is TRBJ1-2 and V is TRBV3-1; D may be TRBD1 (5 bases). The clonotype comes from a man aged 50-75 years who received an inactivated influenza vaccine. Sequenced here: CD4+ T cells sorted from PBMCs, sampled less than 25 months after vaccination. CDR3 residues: CASSHREYGYTF. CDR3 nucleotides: TGTGCCAGCAGCCACAGGGAGTATGGCTACACCTTC.